These 3 T cell receptor beta chains share one sample of origin, sequenced in a study of T cell responses to AZD1222 COVID-19 vaccine. Sequencing used immunoSEQ multiplex PCR; TCRdb keeps in-frame clones, though not all of them. The sample gives some 54,000 clones, 89% of which show up once; 2% is in the top ten. The sequencing here drew on peripheral blood, taken on day 0 of AZD1222 vaccination. The origin of the receptors is an adult in good health.

This chain uses TRBV6-6 with TRBJ1-1, with 7 positions matching TRBD1. CDR1 and CDR2 from the germline V gene are MNHNY and SVGAGI (reference sequence). The V segment lost 10 bases and the J segment 4 bases; nucleotides outside the gene matches: 12. The CDR3 extends over 14 amino acids. The CDR3 DNA sequence: TGTGCCACCGCCTTCGACAGGGTTAGCACTGAAGCTTTCTTT. The encoded protein is CATAFDRVSTEAFF.

V and J are TRBV12-5 and TRBJ2-1, with a possible D match to TRBD2 (5 bases). In germline, CDR1 is LGHNT, CDR2 FRNRAP. Trimming left V 7 bases short and J 15 bases short, with 19 bases between. This CDR3 contains 12 residues. In DNA, the CDR3 is TGTGCTAGTGCTTCTGATCTGAGGGCGCGGTTCTTC. This encodes CASASDLRARFF.

The V call is TRBV28, the J call TRBJ2-7; maybe TRBD1 (6 bases). CDR1 and CDR2 (germline): MDHEN, SYDVKM. Deletions cut 7 bases from V and 2 bases from J, with 12 bases between. This CDR3 has 13 amino acids. CDR3 coding DNA: TGTGCCAGCAATCCCGGACAGACCTACGAGCAGTACTTC. This sequence encodes CASNPGQTYEQYF.